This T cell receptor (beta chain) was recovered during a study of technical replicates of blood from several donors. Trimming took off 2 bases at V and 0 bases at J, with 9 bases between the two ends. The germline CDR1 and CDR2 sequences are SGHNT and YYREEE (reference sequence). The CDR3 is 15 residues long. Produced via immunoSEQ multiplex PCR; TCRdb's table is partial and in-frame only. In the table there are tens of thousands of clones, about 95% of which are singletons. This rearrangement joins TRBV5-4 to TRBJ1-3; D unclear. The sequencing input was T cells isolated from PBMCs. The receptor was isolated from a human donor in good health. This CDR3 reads CASSLVRDSGNTIYF. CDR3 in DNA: TGTGCCAGCAGCTTAGTGAGGGACTCTGGAAACACCATATATTTT.